Each of the 22 T cell receptor beta chains below was sequenced from the same sample in a study of blood T cell repertoires in COVID-19. Data came from immunoSEQ multiplex PCR; TCRdb stores just in-frame clones and leaves some out. Of 200,000 to 250,000 clones listed, approximately 82% are singletons. The sequencing input was peripheral blood. These receptor sequences come from a woman of 80 years or more with acute or convalescent COVID-19.

This clone has only one observation. This rearrangement joins TRBV5-1 to TRBJ2-7; TRBD2 is a possible D gene (6 bases). CDR1 is SGHRS and CDR2 is YFSETQ in the germline V gene. V shed 0 bases and J shed 4 bases, with 14 bases lying between them. The length of the CDR3 is 15 residues. CDR3 sequence reads: CASSLVPGERYEQYF. The CDR3 nucleotides read TGCGCCAGCAGCTTGGTTCCGGGGGAGAGGTACGAGCAGTACTTC.

The chain couples TRBV19 to TRBJ1-2; 7 bases are a match to TRBD1. V was pared by 5 bases and J by 3 bases, with 18 bases of the junction left unmatched. The CDR3 is 18 residues long. Germline CDR1 reads LNHDA; CDR2 reads SQIVND (reference sequence). CDR3 DNA sequence: TGTGCCAGTAGTCTCAATACTAACGTCAACAGGGGCCACTATGGCTACACCTTC. Its protein product is CASSLNTNVNRGHYGYTF.

The chain couples TRBV29-1 to TRBJ1-5; 8 positions agree with TRBD1. This CDR3 has 14 residues. Per germline, CDR1 SQVTM and CDR2 ANQGSEA. With V trimmed by 2 bases and J by 6 bases, 6 bases remained unmatched. CDR3 DNA: TGCAGCGTTGAAACAGGGGGGGGCGGTCAGCCCCAGCATTTT. This codes for CSVETGGGGQPQHF.

The CDR3 DNA follows: TGTGCCAGTAGTGACAGGGGGTCCGGGGAGCTGTTTTTT. It codes for CASSDRGSGELFF. The V call is TRBV19, the J call TRBJ2-2, with 9 bases aligning to TRBD1. The V gene's germline CDR1 is LNHDA and CDR2 SQIVND (reference sequence). The J segment lost 6 bases and the V segment lost 5 bases, leaving 1 base of the junction unmatched. The CDR3 runs 13 residues. The variable domain in full, completed from reference TRBV19 and TRBJ2-2, reads DGGITQSPKYLFRKEGQNVTLSCEQNLNHDAMYWYRQDPGQGLRLIYYSQIVNDFQKGDIAEGYSVSREKKESFPLTVTSAQKNPTAFYLCASSDRGSGELFFGEGSRLTVL.

The chain combines TRBV5-6 with TRBJ2-2; D gene ambiguous. CDR1 and CDR2 (germline): SGHDT, YYEEEE. Trimming removed 1 base from V and 5 bases from J, with 6 bases in between. The CDR3 covers 13 residues. The CDR3 reads CASSLILTGELFF. Here the CDR3 DNA reads TGTGCCAGCAGCTTGATCTTAACCGGGGAGCTGTTTTTT.

The CDR3 reads CASSAGTGAFSPQHF. In DNA form, the CDR3 reads TGTGCCAGCTCGGCCGGGACAGGGGCGTTTTCGCCCCAGCATTTT. V usage is TRBV18 and J usage is TRBJ1-5; TRBD1 aligns across 10 bases. Germline V CDR1 and CDR2: KGHSH, LQKENI. The CDR3 totals 15 residues. V gave up 6 bases and J gave up 9 bases; unmatched junction bases: 11.

This chain uses TRBV5-1 with TRBJ1-1, with D possibly matching TRBD1 (6 bases). Trimming left V 4 bases short and J 4 bases short, with 17 bases between. The CDR3 runs to 15 residues. From germline, CDR1 is SGHRS and CDR2 YFSETQ. The CDR3 DNA is TGCGCCAGCAGCCCGTACAGGGTTGATTCCACTGAAGCTTTCTTT. The encoded protein is CASSPYRVDSTEAFF. Using reference TRBV5-1 and TRBJ1-1 for the parts outside the CDR3, the full variable domain is KAGVTQTPRYLIKTRGQQVTLSCSPISGHRSVSWYQQTPGQGLQFLFEYFSETQRNKGNFPGRFSGRQFSNSRSEMNVSTLELGDSALYLCASSPYRVDSTEAFFGQGTRLTVV.

The V and J genes are TRBV10-3 and TRBJ1-1, with a weak D call TRBD1 (5 bases). The germline gives CDR1 ENHRY, CDR2 SYGVKD. The CDR3 sequence is 11 residues long. V lost 10 bases, J lost 6 bases, and 12 bases lay in between. CDR3 DNA sequence: TGTGCCACCTCTTCAGGGTCTGAAGCTTTCTTT. Protein: CATSSGSEAFF.

The chain combines TRBV2 with TRBJ2-1, with 8 bases matching TRBD2. Germline V gene lookup returns CDR1 SNHLY and CDR2 FYNNEI. The CDR3 is 15 amino acids. J lost 8 bases, V lost 4 bases, and 10 bases had no gene match. CDR3 loop: CASSGGSGGLDEQFF. The CDR3 coding sequence is TGTGCCAGCAGTGGGGGGAGCGGGGGTCTCGATGAGCAGTTCTTC. The full variable domain, with the rest looked up from reference TRBV2 and TRBJ2-1, is EPEVTQTPSHQVTQMGQEVILRCVPISNHLYFYWYRQILGQKVEFLVSFYNNEISEKSEIFDDQFSVERPDGSNFTLKIRSTKLEDSAMYFCASSGGSGGLDEQFFGPGTRLTVL.

The count of this clone is one. The J gene is TRBJ2-5, the V gene TRBV5-1; 16 nucleotides align to TRBD2. CDR3 length: 16 amino acids. Germline-derived CDR1 and CDR2 are SGHRS and YFSETQ. J lost 4 bases, V lost 3 bases, and 3 bases had no gene match. The CDR3 reads CASSYGTSGGVETQYF. The CDR3 DNA sequence: TGCGCCAGCAGCTATGGGACTAGCGGGGGGGTAGAGACCCAGTACTTC.

This rearrangement joins TRBV5-5 to TRBJ1-5; unclear D gene. CDR3 size: 16 residues. Trimming removed 0 bases at V and 0 bases at J, with 10 bases between. Germline V lookup: CDR1 SGHKS, CDR2 YYEKEE (reference sequence). The CDR3 loop reads CASSLGQVLSNQPQHF. The CDR3, as DNA: TGTGCCAGCAGCTTGGGGCAGGTCCTTAGCAATCAGCCCCAGCATTTT.

This clone has only a few counts. V and J are TRBV6-5 and TRBJ1-2, with no clear D. CDR1 is MNHEY and CDR2 is SVGAGI in the germline V gene. Trimming stripped 5 bases from V and 5 bases from J, with 15 bases between. The CDR3 has 14 amino acids. CDR3 loop: CASSRTAGGYGYTF. The CDR3 nucleotides are TGTGCCAGCAGTCGCACGGCGGGAGGATATGGCTACACCTTC.

This chain connects TRBV28 to TRBJ1-6, with a possible D match to TRBD1 (5 bases). The CDR3 is 15 residues long. V lost 0 bases and J lost 6, with 9 bases in between. In germline, CDR1 is MDHEN, CDR2 SYDVKM. In nucleotides, the CDR3 is TGTGCCAGCAGTTTATGGCTGGGACTTAATTCACCCCTCCACTTT. Its translation: CASSLWLGLNSPLHF.

The genes are TRBV5-1 and TRBJ1-4; D gene ambiguous. CDR1 SGHRS and CDR2 YFSETQ come from the germline V gene. The V end was cut by 4 bases, the J end by 0 bases, with 7 bases between. The CDR3 is 14 residues long. The DNA for the CDR3 is TGCGCCAGCAGCCAAACAGCAACTAATGAAAAACTGTTTTTT. The encoded protein is CASSQTATNEKLFF.

V and J are TRBV6-6 and TRBJ2-7, with 8 bases lining up with TRBD1. V gave up 5 bases and J gave up 3 bases; unmatched junction bases: 3. The V gene's germline CDR1 is MNHNY and CDR2 SVGAGI (reference sequence). The CDR3 consists of 13 residues. The CDR3 is CASSPDRGYEQYF. For the CDR3, the DNA is TGTGCCAGCAGTCCCGACAGGGGCTACGAGCAGTACTTC.

This clone came up once. The CDR3 sequence is CASSHRGFEQYF. CDR3 nucleotides: TGTGCCAGCAGTCACAGGGGTTTCGAGCAGTACTTC. The rearrangement uses TRBV12-3 or TRBV12-4 and TRBJ2-7, with 7 bases that match TRBD1. This CDR3 comprises 12 residues. Trimming removed 5 bases from V and 6 bases from J; junction bases left unmatched: 4.

V gene TRBV7-2 combines with J gene TRBJ2-7, with 7 bases identical to TRBD2. The CDR3 runs 14 residues. The V and J ends lost 3 bases and 5 bases, in that order; junction bases with no gene match: 7. The germline V gene has CDR1 SGHTA and CDR2 FQGNSA. CDR3 amino acids: CASSFRGSRDEQYF. The CDR3 DNA reads as TGTGCCAGCAGCTTCCGCGGGAGTAGGGACGAGCAGTACTTC.

The chain links TRBV28 to TRBJ1-2, with D perhaps matching TRBD1 (6 bases). Germline lookup yields CDR1 MDHEN and CDR2 SYDVKM. The V end lost 7 bases, the J end lost 3 bases, and 15 bases lay between the germline ends. The CDR3 contains 14 residues. This CDR3 is CASTQGGAHYGYTF. In nucleotides, the CDR3 is TGTGCCAGCACCCAAGGGGGGGCCCACTATGGCTACACCTTC.

V is TRBV5-8 and J is TRBJ1-4; no clear D. V was pared by 6 bases and J by 8 bases, with 23 bases between. The CDR3 length is 16 residues. Germline CDR1 is SGHTS and CDR2 is YDEGEE. CDR3 region: CASNYHRTLGKEKLFF. DNA for the CDR3: TGTGCCAGCAACTACCATAGGACTCTCGGAAAAGAAAAACTGTTTTTT.

The V gene is TRBV9, the J gene TRBJ2-2; D perhaps matches TRBD1 (5 bases). The germline gives CDR1 SGDLS, CDR2 YYNGEE. V was clipped by 3 bases and J by 1 base, with 16 bases between them. This CDR3 contains 17 residues. CDR3 DNA sequence: TGTGCCAGCAGCGGCAGGTTAGGGGTCCAGAACACCGGGGAGCTGTTTTTT. This codes for CASSGRLGVQNTGELFF.

The genes are TRBV7-9 and TRBJ1-4, with TRBD1 matching 7 bases. Germline loops: CDR1 SEHNR, CDR2 FQNEAQ (reference sequence). This CDR3 comprises 13 residues. Losses at the gene ends were 4 bases for V and 12 bases for J; bases not matched to a gene: 8. In DNA form, the CDR3 reads TGTGCCAGCAGCTCTGAACAGGGGATGGAACTGTTTTTT. Encoded protein: CASSSEQGMELFF.

The chain uses TRBV27 and TRBJ1-1; TRBD1 matches 10 bases. Germline loops: CDR1 MNHEY, CDR2 SMNVEV (reference sequence). Trimming at V came to 5 bases and at J to 0 bases, leaving 6 bases not matched to a gene. This CDR3 has 16 amino acids. In DNA, the CDR3 is TGTGCCAGCAGTCCTCGGACAGGGGGAATGAACACTGAAGCTTTCTTT. Its translation is CASSPRTGGMNTEAFF.